The clone carrying this T cell receptor (beta chain) occurred once. This record comes from a study of shared clonotypes between healthy human individuals. CDR3 length: 16 amino acids. Trimming took 1 base from V and 0 from J, leaving 13 bases between them. CDR1 is GTSNPN, CDR2 SVGIG, per germline (reference sequence). The authors' processing: For the immunoSEQ data, sequences were junction-only without quality scores, so filtering differed. Measured with immunoSEQ multiplex PCR; TCRdb has only the in-frame clones, and not every one. Clonal size and the V and J genes are those of that table, whereas D and trimming came from the DNA. The sample shows about 2.3 million clones, roughly 90% of them seen only once.

The source material was naive CD4+ T cells from PBMCs. As to subset: CD45RA+ positively selected. The chain is built from TRBV30 and TRBJ1-5, with TRBD1 as a possible D gene (5 bases). This TCR was sampled from a man aged 18 to 30 in good health. Some clones in this sample may be carry-over from other donors' samples. The CDR3 region is CAWSAGHSNSNQPQHF. CDR3 sequence (DNA): TGTGCCTGGAGTGCCGGACATAGTAATAGCAATCAGCCCCAGCATTTT.